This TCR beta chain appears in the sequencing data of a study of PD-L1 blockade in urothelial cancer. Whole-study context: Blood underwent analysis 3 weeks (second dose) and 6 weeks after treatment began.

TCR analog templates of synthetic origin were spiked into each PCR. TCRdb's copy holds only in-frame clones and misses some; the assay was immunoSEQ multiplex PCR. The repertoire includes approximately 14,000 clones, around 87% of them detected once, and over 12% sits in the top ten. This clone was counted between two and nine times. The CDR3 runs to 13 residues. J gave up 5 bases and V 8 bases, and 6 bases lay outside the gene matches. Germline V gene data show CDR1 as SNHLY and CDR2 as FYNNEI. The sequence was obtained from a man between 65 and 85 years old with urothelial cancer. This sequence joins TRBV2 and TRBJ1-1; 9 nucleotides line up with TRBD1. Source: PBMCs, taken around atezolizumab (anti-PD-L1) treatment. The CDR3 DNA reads TGTGCCAGCTGGGACAGGGTAAATACTGAAGCTTTCTTT. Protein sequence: CASWDRVNTEAFF.